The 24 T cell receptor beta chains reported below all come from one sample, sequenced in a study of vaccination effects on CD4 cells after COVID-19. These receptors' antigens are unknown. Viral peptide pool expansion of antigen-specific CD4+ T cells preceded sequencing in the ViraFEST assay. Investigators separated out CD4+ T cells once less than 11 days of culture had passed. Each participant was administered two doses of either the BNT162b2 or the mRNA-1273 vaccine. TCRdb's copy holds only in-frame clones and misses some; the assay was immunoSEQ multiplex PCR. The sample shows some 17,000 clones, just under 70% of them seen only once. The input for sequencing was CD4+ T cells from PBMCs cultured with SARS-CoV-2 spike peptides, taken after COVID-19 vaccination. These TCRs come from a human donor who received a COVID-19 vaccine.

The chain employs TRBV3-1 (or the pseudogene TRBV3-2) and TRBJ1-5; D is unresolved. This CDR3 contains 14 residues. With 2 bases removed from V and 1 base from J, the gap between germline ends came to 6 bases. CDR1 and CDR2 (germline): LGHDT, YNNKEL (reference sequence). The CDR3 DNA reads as TGTGCCAGCAGCCAATTTTTCAGCAATCAGCCCCAGCATTTT. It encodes CASSQFFSNQPQHF.

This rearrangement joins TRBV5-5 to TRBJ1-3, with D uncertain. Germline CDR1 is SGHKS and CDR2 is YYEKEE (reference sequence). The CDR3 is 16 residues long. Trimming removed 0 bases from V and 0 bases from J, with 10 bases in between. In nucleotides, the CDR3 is TGTGCCAGCAGCTTGGTTGGACTCTTCTCTGGAAACACCATATATTTT. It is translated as CASSLVGLFSGNTIYF.

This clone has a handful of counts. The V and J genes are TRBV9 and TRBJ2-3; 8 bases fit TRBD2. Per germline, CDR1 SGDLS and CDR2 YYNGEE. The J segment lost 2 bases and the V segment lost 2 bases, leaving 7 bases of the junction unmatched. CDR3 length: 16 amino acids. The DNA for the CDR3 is TGTGCCAGCAGCGTTGGTACTAGCGGCGTCACAGATACGCAGTATTTT. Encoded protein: CASSVGTSGVTDTQYF.

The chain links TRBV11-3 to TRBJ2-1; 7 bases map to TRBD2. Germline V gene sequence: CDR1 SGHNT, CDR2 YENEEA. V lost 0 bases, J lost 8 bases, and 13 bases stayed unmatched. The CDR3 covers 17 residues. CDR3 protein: CASSLESHGREKYEQFF. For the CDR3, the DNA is TGTGCCAGCAGCTTAGAGTCCCATGGGCGGGAGAAATATGAGCAGTTCTTC.

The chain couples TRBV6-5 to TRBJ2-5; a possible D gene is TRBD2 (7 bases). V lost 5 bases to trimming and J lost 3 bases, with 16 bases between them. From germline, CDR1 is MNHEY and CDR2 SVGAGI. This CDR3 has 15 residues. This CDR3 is CASSTGLGGEETQYF. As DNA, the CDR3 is TGTGCCAGCAGTACTGGACTAGGGGGGGAAGAGACCCAGTACTTC.

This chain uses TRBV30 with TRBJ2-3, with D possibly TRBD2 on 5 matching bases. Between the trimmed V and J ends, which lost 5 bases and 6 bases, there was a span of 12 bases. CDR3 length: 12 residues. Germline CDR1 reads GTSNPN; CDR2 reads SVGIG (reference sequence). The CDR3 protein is CAWEVSGDTQYF. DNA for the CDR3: TGTGCCTGGGAAGTGTCGGGGGATACGCAGTATTTT.

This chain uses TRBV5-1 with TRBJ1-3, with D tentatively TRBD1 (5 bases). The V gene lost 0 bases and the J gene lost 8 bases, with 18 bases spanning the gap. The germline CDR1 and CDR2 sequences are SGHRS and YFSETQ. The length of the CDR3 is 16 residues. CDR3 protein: CASSLGQRTSGHTIYF. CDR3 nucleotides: TGCGCCAGCAGCTTGGGACAGCGGACATCGGGGCACACCATATATTTT.

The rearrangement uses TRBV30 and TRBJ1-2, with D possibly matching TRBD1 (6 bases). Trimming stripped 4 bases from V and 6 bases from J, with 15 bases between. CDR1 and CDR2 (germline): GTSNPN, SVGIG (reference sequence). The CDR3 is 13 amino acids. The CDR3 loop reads CAWNPGGINGYTF. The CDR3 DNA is TGTGCCTGGAACCCGGGGGGCATTAATGGCTACACCTTC.

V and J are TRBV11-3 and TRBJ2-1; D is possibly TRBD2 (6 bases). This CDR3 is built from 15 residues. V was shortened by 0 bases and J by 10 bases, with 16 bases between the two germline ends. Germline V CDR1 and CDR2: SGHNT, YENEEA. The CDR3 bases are TGTGCCAGCAGCTTAGATCTTCGATTGGGGAGGGAGCAGTTCTTC. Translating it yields CASSLDLRLGREQFF.

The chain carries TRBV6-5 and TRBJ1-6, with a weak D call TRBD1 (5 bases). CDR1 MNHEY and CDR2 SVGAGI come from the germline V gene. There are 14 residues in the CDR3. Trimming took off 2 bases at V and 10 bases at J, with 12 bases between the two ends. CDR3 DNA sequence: TGTGCCAGCAGTTACGGGGGTTTGAGATCACCCCTCCACTTT. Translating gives CASSYGGLRSPLHF.

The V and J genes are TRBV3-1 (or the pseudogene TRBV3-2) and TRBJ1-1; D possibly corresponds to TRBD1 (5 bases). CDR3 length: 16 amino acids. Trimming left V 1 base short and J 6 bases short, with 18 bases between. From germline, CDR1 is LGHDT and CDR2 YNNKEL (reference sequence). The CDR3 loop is CASSQGVRGVGAEAFF. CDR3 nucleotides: TGTGCCAGCAGCCAAGGGGTCCGGGGCGTCGGGGCTGAAGCTTTCTTT.

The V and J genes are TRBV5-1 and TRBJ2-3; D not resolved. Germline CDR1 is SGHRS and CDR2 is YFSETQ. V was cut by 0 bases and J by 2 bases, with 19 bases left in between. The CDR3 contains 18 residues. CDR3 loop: CASSLGLTLISDTDTQYF. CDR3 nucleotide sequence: TGCGCCAGCAGCTTGGGTCTAACACTAATCTCGGACACAGATACGCAGTATTTT.

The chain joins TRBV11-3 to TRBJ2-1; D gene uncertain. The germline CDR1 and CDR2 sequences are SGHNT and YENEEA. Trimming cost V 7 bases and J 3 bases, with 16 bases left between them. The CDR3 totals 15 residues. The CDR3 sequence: CASTPTSTFYNEQFF. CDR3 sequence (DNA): TGTGCCAGCACCCCAACAAGTACCTTCTACAATGAGCAGTTCTTC.

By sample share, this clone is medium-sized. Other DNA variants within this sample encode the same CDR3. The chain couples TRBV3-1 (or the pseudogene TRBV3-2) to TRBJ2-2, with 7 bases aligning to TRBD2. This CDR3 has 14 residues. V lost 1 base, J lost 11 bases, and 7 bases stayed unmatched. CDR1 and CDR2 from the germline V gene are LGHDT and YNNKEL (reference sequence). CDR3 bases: TGTGCCAGCAGCCAAGCCGCAGGGAGGGGTGAGCTGTTTTTT. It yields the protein CASSQAAGRGELFF.

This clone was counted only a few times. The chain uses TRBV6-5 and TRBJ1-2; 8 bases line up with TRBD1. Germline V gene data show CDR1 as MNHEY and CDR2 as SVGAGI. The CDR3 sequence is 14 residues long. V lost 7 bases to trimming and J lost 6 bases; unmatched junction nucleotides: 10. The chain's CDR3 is CASTRPGGLDGYTF. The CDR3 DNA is TGTGCCAGCACCCGGCCAGGGGGCTTAGATGGCTACACCTTC.

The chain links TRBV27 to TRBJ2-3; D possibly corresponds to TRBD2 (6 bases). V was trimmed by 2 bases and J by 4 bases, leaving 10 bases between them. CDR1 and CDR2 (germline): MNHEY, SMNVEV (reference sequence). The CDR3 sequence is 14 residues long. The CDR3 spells CASSLAGSPDTQYF. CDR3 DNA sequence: TGTGCCAGCAGTTTAGCGGGAAGCCCAGATACGCAGTATTTT.

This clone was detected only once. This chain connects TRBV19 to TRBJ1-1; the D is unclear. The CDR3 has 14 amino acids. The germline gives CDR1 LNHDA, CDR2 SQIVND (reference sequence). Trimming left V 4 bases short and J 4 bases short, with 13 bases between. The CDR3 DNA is TGTGCCAGTAGTAAAGAGGGTCAAAGCACTGAAGCTTTCTTT. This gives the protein CASSKEGQSTEAFF. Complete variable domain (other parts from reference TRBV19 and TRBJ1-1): DGGITQSPKYLFRKEGQNVTLSCEQNLNHDAMYWYRQDPGQGLRLIYYSQIVNDFQKGDIAEGYSVSREKKESFPLTVTSAQKNPTAFYLCASSKEGQSTEAFFGQGTRLTVV.

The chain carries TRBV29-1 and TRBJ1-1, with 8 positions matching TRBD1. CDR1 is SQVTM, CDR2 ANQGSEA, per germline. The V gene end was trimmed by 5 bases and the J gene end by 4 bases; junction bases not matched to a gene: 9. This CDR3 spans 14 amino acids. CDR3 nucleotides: TGCAGCGTTTTCCGGACAGGGATTAGCACTGAAGCTTTCTTT. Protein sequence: CSVFRTGISTEAFF.

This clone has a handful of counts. This chain's CDR3 is CASSLTRSEQFF. CDR3 DNA: TGTGCCAGCAGCTTAACTCGGAGTGAGCAGTTCTTC. V usage is TRBV5-4 and J usage is TRBJ2-1; no firm D call. V was trimmed by 2 bases and J by 9 bases, leaving 9 bases between them. Germline assignment: CDR1 SGHNT and CDR2 YYREEE (reference sequence). This CDR3 has 12 residues.

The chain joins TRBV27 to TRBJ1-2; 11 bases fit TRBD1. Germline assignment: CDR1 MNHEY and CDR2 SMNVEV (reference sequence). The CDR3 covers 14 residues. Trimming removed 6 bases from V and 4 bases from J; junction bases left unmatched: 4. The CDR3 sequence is CASRGTGGIYGYTF. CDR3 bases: TGTGCCAGCAGAGGGACAGGGGGGATCTATGGCTACACCTTC.

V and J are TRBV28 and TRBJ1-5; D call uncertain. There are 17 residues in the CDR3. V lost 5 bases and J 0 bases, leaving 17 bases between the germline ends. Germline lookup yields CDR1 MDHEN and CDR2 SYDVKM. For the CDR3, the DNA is TGTGCCAGCAGTAACCTCGGCAGGCCGAATAGCAATCAGCCCCAGCATTTT. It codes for CASSNLGRPNSNQPQHF.

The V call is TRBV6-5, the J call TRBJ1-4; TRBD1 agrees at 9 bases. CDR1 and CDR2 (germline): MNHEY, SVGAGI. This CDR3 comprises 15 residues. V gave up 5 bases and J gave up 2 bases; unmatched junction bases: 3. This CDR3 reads CASSRTGGTNEKLFF. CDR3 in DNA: TGTGCCAGCAGTCGCACAGGGGGCACTAATGAAAAACTGTTTTTT.

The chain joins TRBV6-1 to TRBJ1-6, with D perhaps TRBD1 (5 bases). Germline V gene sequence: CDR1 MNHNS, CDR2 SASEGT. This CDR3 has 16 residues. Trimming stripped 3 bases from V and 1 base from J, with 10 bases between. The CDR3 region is CASSDARQSYNSPLHF. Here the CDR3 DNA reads TGTGCCAGCAGTGATGCGAGACAGTCCTATAATTCACCCCTCCACTTT.

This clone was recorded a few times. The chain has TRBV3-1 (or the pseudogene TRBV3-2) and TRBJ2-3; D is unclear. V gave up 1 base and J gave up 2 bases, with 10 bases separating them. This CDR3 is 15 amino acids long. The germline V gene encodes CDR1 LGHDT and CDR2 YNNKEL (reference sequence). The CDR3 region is CASSQGSVPTDTQYF. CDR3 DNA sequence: TGTGCCAGCAGCCAAGGAAGCGTCCCCACAGATACGCAGTATTTT.